This T cell receptor beta chain was captured in a study of cytomegalovirus exposure and HLA in healthy donors (dated by TCRdb to 2015 to 2018). About the full investigation: In an earlier analysis of about 560 of the donors, around 290 Gb of sequence data and approximately 100 million unique TCR beta sequences from about 180 million T cells were reported. An early release covering over 500 HLA-typed donors comprised around 300 gigabases of sequencing data and approximately 85 million unique TCR sequences. The genetic ancestry cluster associated with self-reported Caucasian donors included 70% to 85% of the approximately 430 genotyped donors. The aim of the study was to test whether cataloging public T cell receptors could identify signatures of past pathogen exposure. The study used immunosequencing to profile the T cell repertoires of approximately 640 subjects and linked those repertoires to cytomegalovirus serostatus. Besides the first cohort of roughly 700 subjects, a separate validation cohort made up of over a hundred different subjects was used. High-throughput TCR immunosequencing, statistical association of individual TCRs with disease status, and machine learning were combined to predict cytomegalovirus infection status. A later analysis re-analyzed previously published TCR beta repertoires from roughly 600 donors and added high-resolution HLA genotyping to study TCR occurrence patterns. The later analysis used no new phenotypic data to find candidate immune exposures, relying instead on TCR beta sequences and their occurrence across donors. To decide whether each TCR beta V gene segment behaved as functional or pseudogenic, an earlier analysis of some 540 of the donors relied on high-throughput TCR beta sequencing. Alongside the repertoire data, information on donor age, sex, ethnicity and CMV serostatus was compiled. A later genetic analysis took genome-wide SNP genotypes for about 55% of the roughly 670 donors and used that subset as a discovery cohort. Every repertoire in the discovery cohort had been generated on one and the same sequencing platform. HLA typing included class I and class II loci at four-digit resolution. The number of typed donors differed by locus: 629-630 for A, B, C, DRB1 and DQB1; 500 to 550 for DQA1; some 610 for DPA1; and around 470 for DPB1. Roughly 5 DR-DQ haplotypes were handled as single units for association and clustering, since linkage in the cohort was strong. Across about 370 genotyped donors of the cohort, an average of about 240,000 unique TCR beta nucleotide sequences per donor were sequenced, and approximately 17% of those sequences were non-productive.

The CDR3 covers 17 residues, taking in both the cysteine and the phenylalanine. The sequence is cut down to CDR3 DNA, 51 bases in frame from base 1. V gives up 0 bases and J gives up 7 bases, and the segment between their germline ends measures 22 bases. CDR1 is given as SGHRS and CDR2 as YFSETQ, both from the germline V gene. Comments on this clone: Its antigen remains undetermined. The record has no base qualities; no much larger clone is one base away.

Libraries were prepared through the immunoSEQ multiplex PCR assay. For the multiplex PCR, a mixture combining 60 forward primers for TCR Vbeta segments and 13 reverse primers for TCR Jbeta segments was used. Amplification of the CDR3 region of rearranged TCR beta genes was performed with a multiplex PCR assay on genomic DNA. On the Illumina HiSeq System, the amplified TCR beta libraries were sequenced as 87-base-pair reads. In the paper's pipeline: A later analysis counted approximately 84 million unique TCR beta chains across the 550 to 800 repertoires, and some 12 million of these chains were shared by at least two donors. Raw reads were error-corrected and collapsed into unique sequences with a nearest-neighbor algorithm that merged closely related sequences to remove PCR and sequencing errors. V, D and J gene segments were assigned by aligning CDR3 sequences to IMGT reference sequences. Each retained sequence needed at least a six-nucleotide match to both a V gene segment and a J gene segment. Rearrangements were called productive when the CDR3 lacked stop codons and stayed in frame with V and J; all others were non-productive. CDR3 was defined according to IMGT convention as the region running from the second conserved V-encoded cysteine to the conserved J-encoded phenylalanine. The earlier analysis of some 550 of the donors excluded any sequence lacking an unambiguous match to a single V gene segment. In an earlier analysis of 450 to 700 of the donors, V segments were called functional above 56.7% productive rearrangements and were called segregating when the between-donor standard deviation exceeded 5%. To diagnose cytomegalovirus status from the catalog of TCR beta chain sequences, a statistical classification framework was built. A later analysis assigned V and J genes by comparing TCR nucleotide sequences with IMGT/GENE-DB human TR gene sequences. Using the TCRdist pipeline, a later analysis assigned CDR3 sequences along with most-parsimonious VDJ recombination scenarios. In a later analysis, every TCR beta chain was defined by the combination of its CDR3 amino acid sequence and its V-gene family, and reads without a unique V-gene family were dropped. To address suspected cross-contamination and a sequencing artifact, a later analysis removed 450 to 700 highly shared, low-generation-probability nucleotide sequences. A later analysis calculated a clonal expansion index for each public chain from normalized within-repertoire ranks of inferred template counts. In a later analysis, generation probabilities were computed with a VDJ recombination model fitted to out-of-frame rearrangements, and the resulting probabilities were checked against IGoR. A later analysis scored TCR-TCR, TCR-HLA and TCR-CMV co-occurrence with hypergeometric tests, applying a repertoire-size bias correction to TCR pairs. A later analysis estimated false discovery rates by permuting HLA or CMV assignments 20 times. In a later analysis, co-occurring TCRs were grouped using DBSCAN, with TCRdist sequence similarity added in when clustering inside HLA-allele-positive subsets. Repertoires with fewer than 30,000 or more than 120,000 public chains, plus five repertoires with anomalous nucleotide sharing, were excluded from co-occurrence clustering. This immuneACCESS table, as held by TCRdb, lists in-frame sequences with V and J called but not all clones. Of the missing ones, under half trace to an unresolved V gene in checked studies; the others have no known cause. D and trimming come from the DNA, and the V and J calls and clone size come from that table. The sample table lists 100,000 to 150,000 clones, around 78% of them with a count of one. Of the sample, about 1.7% is held by the ten largest clones.

In total, 630 or so healthy bone marrow donors made up the cohort. Cohort members were all nominally healthy when sampled, although unrecorded immune exposures were likely present. The donor was CMV seronegative and belonged to the group of 350 to 400 seronegative cohort members. A peripheral blood sample was collected from each donor, and TCR beta sequencing was performed on peripheral blood mononuclear cells. Genomic DNA extraction from the blood cell samples was performed with the Qiagen DNeasy Blood Extraction Kit. Results the study describes overall, beyond this receptor: CMV serostatus was the only immune exposure information available for the cohort. A further reported finding was that TCR beta sequences accurately predicted the HLA-A and HLA-B alleles for most subjects in the first cohort. In vitro tests confirmed that a few of the cytomegalovirus-associated TCR beta chains recognize cytomegalovirus antigens. Across donors, most TCR sequences were observed very rarely, whereas some public TCRs were present in many individuals. The authors suggested that the approach could potentially be extended to other disease states and immunological phenotypes. According to a later analysis, most CMV-associated TCR beta chains appeared to be HLA-restricted, and the HLA associations seemed to be driven largely by CMV exposure. In this cohort, only TCR beta chains were sequenced, and detectable features were limited by the absence of alpha or paired-chain data. The earlier analysis of nearly 600 of the donors excluded roughly 16 rarely observed V segments, including chromosome 9 orphons, because counts were too low. Broadly in line with IMGT annotations, most TCR beta V segments showed up in productive rearrangements about 90% or about 30% of the time in an earlier analysis of approximately 600 of the donors. Several of the top co-occurrence clusters appeared to be linked to parvovirus B19, influenza, CMV and Epstein-Barr virus, according to a later analysis. V-gene and J-gene trimming of TCR beta chains was associated with a missense DCLRE1C variant in a later genetic analysis, and the association was replicated in an independent cohort. In a later analysis, TCR association rates were found to vary across HLA loci, with the most associated TCRs seen for DRB1 alleles and the fewest for HLA-C alleles. Because HLA typing was missing for some donors at each locus, association tests included only the typed subset. According to a later genetic analysis, donors in an Asian-associated ancestry cluster had fewer N-insertions in productive TCRs than the approximately 610-donor mean. The study gave a list of 150 to 200 TCR beta chains associated with cytomegalovirus. Compared with equally common non-associated chains, HLA-associated TCR beta chains in a later analysis were more clonally expanded and had lower generation probabilities. Because the 87-base-pair reads could not distinguish some IMGT-functional V segments, including TRBV6-2 and TRBV6-3, those segments were excluded. When HLA alleles, especially DR and DQ, strongly co-occurred, TCR associations were difficult to assign to individual alleles. The classifier was reported to diagnose cytomegalovirus status with high specificity and sensitivity in both the original cohort and the validation cohort. A cluster of highly shared sequence variants was judged likely to represent a technical artifact of the sequencing pipeline. Linkage disequilibrium might explain the correlated functional status among segregating V segments, but an unknown experimental factor could not be ruled out. In a later analysis, 16,951 TCR beta sequences were associated with specific HLA alleles at a false discovery rate of 0.05. The presence/absence analyses assumed that sequencing depth was roughly uniform across donors, and that assumption may not be true.

In this chain, TRBV5-1 is recombined with TRBJ1-1, with the D gene too uncertain to name. The TCR comes from a woman between 50 and 59 years old in good health and CMV-seronegative. Sequencing input: PBMCs. The CDR3 protein sequence reads: CASSLAGNSLSPHEAFF. The sequenced DNA: TGCGCCAGCAGCTTGGCCGGTAACAGCCTCTCTCCCCATGAAGCTTTCTTT.